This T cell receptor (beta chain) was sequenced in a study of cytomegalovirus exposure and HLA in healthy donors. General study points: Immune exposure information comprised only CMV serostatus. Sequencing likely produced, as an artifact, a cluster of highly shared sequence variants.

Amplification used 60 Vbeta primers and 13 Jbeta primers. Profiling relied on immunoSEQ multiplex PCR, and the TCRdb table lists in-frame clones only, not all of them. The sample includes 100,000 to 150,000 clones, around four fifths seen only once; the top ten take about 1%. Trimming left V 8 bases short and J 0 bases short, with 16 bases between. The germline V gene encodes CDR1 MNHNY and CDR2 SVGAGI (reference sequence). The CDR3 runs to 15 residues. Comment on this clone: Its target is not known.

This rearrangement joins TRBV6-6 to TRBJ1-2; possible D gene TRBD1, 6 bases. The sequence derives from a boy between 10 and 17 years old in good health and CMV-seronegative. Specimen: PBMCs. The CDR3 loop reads CASSSRGVSNYGYTF. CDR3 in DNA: TGTGCCAGCTCCAGCAGGGGAGTATCTAACTATGGCTACACCTTC.